This TCR beta chain was captured by sequencing in a study of T cell responses to AZD1222 COVID-19 vaccine. Overall study results and limits: Targeting of unmutated variant regions was reportedly seen in nearly half of spike-specific TCRs. Spike-specific TCR depth and breadth grew after two AZD1222 doses.

V gave up 0 bases and J gave up 4 bases, with 16 bases separating them. The CDR3 has 16 amino acids. In germline, CDR1 is LNHDA, CDR2 SQIVND (reference sequence). Details on this clone: What it binds is not known.

Measured with immunoSEQ multiplex PCR; TCRdb has only the in-frame clones, and not every one. The profile shows around 120,000 clones, approximately 88% of them singletons. The chain combines TRBV19 with TRBJ2-7; D is undetermined. The sequence was obtained from an adult in good health. The specimen was peripheral blood, collected on day 0 of AZD1222 vaccination. The CDR3 DNA reads TGTGCCAGTAGTATAGATCATGCATCCTTGGGATACGAGCAGTACTTC. It translates to CASSIDHASLGYEQYF. The entire variable domain, with the rest obtained from reference TRBV19 and TRBJ2-7, is as follows: DGGITQSPKYLFRKEGQNVTLSCEQNLNHDAMYWYRQDPGQGLRLIYYSQIVNDFQKGDIAEGYSVSREKKESFPLTVTSAQKNPTAFYLCASSIDHASLGYEQYFGPGTRLTVT.